A selection of T cell receptor beta chains follows, all from one sample in a study of cytomegalovirus exposure and HLA in healthy donors. Only in-frame clones appear in the TCRdb table, and some are missing; sequencing was by immunoSEQ multiplex PCR. The profile shows over 150,000 clones, about 83% of them singletons. The sequenced sample was PBMCs. All receptors derive from a girl between 5 and 17 years old in good health and CMV-seropositive. The CDR3 runs from the conserved cysteine through the conserved F or W. A D gene is named only where the DNA matches it firmly. Part of the rows lack a size; the others show once, few, many or a class for expanded clones.

D: TRBD2
size: -
V: TRBV10-3
J: TRBJ2-3
DNA: TGTGCCATCAGTGAGTCGGAAACTAGCGGCCCCTGGGGCACAGATACGCAGTATTTT
CDR3: CAISESETSGPWGTDTQYF

D: -
size: once
V: TRBV27
J: TRBJ2-1
DNA: TGTGCCAGCAGTTCCACCGGGGTCTACAATGAGCAGTTCTTC
CDR3: CASSSTGVYNEQFF

D: -
size: once
V: TRBV25-1
J: TRBJ1-2
DNA: TGTGCCAGCAGTGAATACCAGGCGATGGGTAGCTATGGCTACACCTTC
CDR3: CASSEYQAMGSYGYTF

D: -
size: -
V: TRBV4-1
J: TRBJ1-3
DNA: TGCGCCAGCTCTGCTGGAAACACCATATATTTT
CDR3: CASSAGNTIYF

D: TRBD1
size: once
V: TRBV4-1
J: TRBJ1-4
DNA: TGCGCCAGCAGCCAACACGGGACAGGGAATGAAAAACTGTTTTTT
CDR3: CASSQHGTGNEKLFF

D: TRBD1
size: -
V: TRBV9
J: TRBJ1-5
DNA: TGTGCCAGCAGCTCCCGACAGGGAGGTCAGCCCCAGCATTTT
CDR3: CASSSRQGGQPQHF

D: TRBD2
size: -
V: TRBV5-1
J: TRBJ2-3
DNA: TGCGCCAGCAGCTTGGGTAGCGGGGAGGCAGATACGCAGTATTTT
CDR3: CASSLGSGEADTQYF

D: TRBD2
size: few
V: TRBV6-1
J: TRBJ2-7
DNA: TGTGCCAGCAGTGAAATAGGCGGGGGGGCGGTAGAGCAGTACTTC
CDR3: CASSEIGGGAVEQYF

D: TRBD2
size: once
V: TRBV10-1
J: TRBJ2-7
DNA: TGCGCCAGCAGTGAGGGACTAGCGGGGGAATCTTACGAGCAGTACTTC
CDR3: CASSEGLAGESYEQYF

D: TRBD1
size: -
V: TRBV29-1
J: TRBJ1-2
DNA: TGCAGCGCCTACGGGACAGGCGAAGCTAACTATGGCTACACCTTC
CDR3: CSAYGTGEANYGYTF

D: TRBD1
size: -
V: TRBV6-1
J: TRBJ2-5
DNA: TGTGCCAGCAGTGAAGGGGACAGGGGTAAGCAGTACTTC
CDR3: CASSEGDRGKQYF

D: -
size: few
V: TRBV6-5
J: TRBJ1-1
DNA: TGTGCCAGCAGTTACTCTAGGGGAGGAGGCACTGAAGCTTTCTTT
CDR3: CASSYSRGGGTEAFF

D: -
size: -
V: TRBV9
J: TRBJ2-3
DNA: TGTGCCAGCAGCGGGGGAGAGACTAGCACAGATACGCAGTATTTT
CDR3: CASSGGETSTDTQYF

D: -
size: -
V: TRBV4-1
J: TRBJ1-2
DNA: TGCGCCAGCAGCCAAGGGGGCAGGGCCGGTGGCTACACCTTC
CDR3: CASSQGGRAGGYTF

D: TRBD1
size: -
V: TRBV5-1
J: TRBJ2-7
DNA: TGCGCCAGCAGCCCCGGGACAGGGAAGGTCTACGAGCAGTACTTC
CDR3: CASSPGTGKVYEQYF

D: TRBD1
size: -
V: TRBV6-5
J: TRBJ1-2
DNA: TGTGCCAGCAGTTATATGCGGGACAGGGCCTATGGCTACACCTTC
CDR3: CASSYMRDRAYGYTF

D: TRBD1
size: -
V: TRBV28
J: TRBJ2-2
DNA: TGTGCCAGCAGTCACAGGACAGGGGATGCCGGGGAGCTGTTTTTT
CDR3: CASSHRTGDAGELFF

D: -
size: -
V: TRBV30
J: TRBJ1-2
DNA: TGTGCCTGGCGGAGGGGTTGGTCAAACTATGGCTACACCTTC
CDR3: CAWRRGWSNYGYTF

D: -
size: -
V: TRBV27
J: TRBJ1-5
DNA: TGTGCCAGCAGTCCCCAAGGGGGCAATCAGCCCCAGCATTTT
CDR3: CASSPQGGNQPQHF

D: TRBD2
size: -
V: TRBV9
J: TRBJ2-1
DNA: TGTGCCAGCAGCGTAGGGCCTAGCGGGGGAATGGGTCTCGATGAGCAGTTCTTC
CDR3: CASSVGPSGGMGLDEQFF

D: -
size: -
V: TRBV19
J: TRBJ1-1
DNA: TGTGCCAGTACCAAGACAGGGAACACTGAAGCTTTCTTT
CDR3: CASTKTGNTEAFF

D: -
size: once
V: TRBV7-2
J: TRBJ2-1
DNA: TGTGCCAGCAGCTTACCGCCGCTTAGGACTCGGAATGAGCAGTTCTTC
CDR3: CASSLPPLRTRNEQFF

D: TRBD1
size: -
V: TRBV11-1
J: TRBJ1-1
DNA: TGTGCCACCCGGGACAGCATGAACACTGAAGCTTTCTTT
CDR3: CATRDSMNTEAFF

D: TRBD1
size: -
V: TRBV19
J: TRBJ1-1
DNA: TGTGCCTCCCGCCCGGGACAGCTGAACACTGAAGCTTTCTTT
CDR3: CASRPGQLNTEAFF

D: TRBD1
size: -
V: TRBV10-3
J: TRBJ1-2
DNA: TGTGCCATCAGTGAGGGGGACAGGGCCGAATCGAATGGCTACACCTTC
CDR3: CAISEGDRAESNGYTF

D: -
size: -
V: TRBV4-1
J: TRBJ2-2
DNA: TGCGCCAGCAGCCAAGGGAGTACTAATACCGGGGAGCTGTTTTTT
CDR3: CASSQGSTNTGELFF

D: -
size: -
V: TRBV28
J: TRBJ1-5
DNA: TGTGCCAGCAGTTTAGCTGGACAGTGGGGTAATCAGCCCCAGCATTTT
CDR3: CASSLAGQWGNQPQHF

D: TRBD1
size: -
V: TRBV5-1
J: TRBJ2-7
DNA: TGCGCCAGCAGCCCCGGGACAGGGACCTACGAGCAGTACTTC
CDR3: CASSPGTGTYEQYF

D: -
size: -
V: TRBV11-3
J: TRBJ1-1
DNA: TGTGCCAGCAGCTTCCAGGGTAAGACTGAAGCTTTCTTT
CDR3: CASSFQGKTEAFF

D: TRBD1
size: few
V: TRBV5-1
J: TRBJ1-1
DNA: TGCGCCAGCAGCTTCCTTATAGACAGGGGGAACACTGAAGCTTTCTTT
CDR3: CASSFLIDRGNTEAFF

D: TRBD2
size: -
V: TRBV6-4
J: TRBJ2-1
DNA: TGTGCCAGCAGTAAAGCGGGGGGGCCGAGCGATGAGCAGTTCTTC
CDR3: CASSKAGGPSDEQFF

D: -
size: -
V: TRBV19
J: TRBJ2-3
DNA: TGTGCCAGTAGTATTGGGAGCGCGAGCACAGATACGCAGTATTTT
CDR3: CASSIGSASTDTQYF

D: TRBD1
size: -
V: TRBV5-5
J: TRBJ1-5
DNA: TGTGCCAGCAGCTTGGAAGGGACAGTCAATCAGCCCCAGCATTTT
CDR3: CASSLEGTVNQPQHF